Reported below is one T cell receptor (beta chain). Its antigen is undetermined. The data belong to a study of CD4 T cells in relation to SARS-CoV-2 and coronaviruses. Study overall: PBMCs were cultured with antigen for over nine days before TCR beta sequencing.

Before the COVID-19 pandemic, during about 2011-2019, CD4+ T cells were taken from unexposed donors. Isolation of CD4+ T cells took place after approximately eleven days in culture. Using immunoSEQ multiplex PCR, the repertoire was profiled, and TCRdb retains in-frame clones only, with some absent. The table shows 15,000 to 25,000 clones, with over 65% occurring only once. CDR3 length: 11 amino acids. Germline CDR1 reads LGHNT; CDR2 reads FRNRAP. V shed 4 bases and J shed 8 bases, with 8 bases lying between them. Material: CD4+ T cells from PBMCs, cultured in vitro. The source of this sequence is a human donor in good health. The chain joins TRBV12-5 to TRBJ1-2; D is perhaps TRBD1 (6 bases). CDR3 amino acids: CASGSTGGYTF. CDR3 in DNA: TGTGCTAGTGGTTCCACAGGGGGCTACACCTTC.